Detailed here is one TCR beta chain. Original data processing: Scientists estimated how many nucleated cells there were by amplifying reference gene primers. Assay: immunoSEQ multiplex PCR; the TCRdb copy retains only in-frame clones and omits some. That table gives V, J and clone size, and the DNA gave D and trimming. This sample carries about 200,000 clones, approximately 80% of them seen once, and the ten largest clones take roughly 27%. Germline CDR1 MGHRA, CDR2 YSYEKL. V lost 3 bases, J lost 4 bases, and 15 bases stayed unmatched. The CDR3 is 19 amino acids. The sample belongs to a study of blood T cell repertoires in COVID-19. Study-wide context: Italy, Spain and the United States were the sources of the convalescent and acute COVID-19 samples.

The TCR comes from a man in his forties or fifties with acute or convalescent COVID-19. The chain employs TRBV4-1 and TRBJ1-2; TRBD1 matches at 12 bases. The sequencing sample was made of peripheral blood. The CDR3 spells CASSHGTGGAFVEFYGYTF. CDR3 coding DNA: TGCGCCAGCAGCCATGGGACAGGGGGCGCTTTCGTCGAATTCTATGGCTACACCTTC.